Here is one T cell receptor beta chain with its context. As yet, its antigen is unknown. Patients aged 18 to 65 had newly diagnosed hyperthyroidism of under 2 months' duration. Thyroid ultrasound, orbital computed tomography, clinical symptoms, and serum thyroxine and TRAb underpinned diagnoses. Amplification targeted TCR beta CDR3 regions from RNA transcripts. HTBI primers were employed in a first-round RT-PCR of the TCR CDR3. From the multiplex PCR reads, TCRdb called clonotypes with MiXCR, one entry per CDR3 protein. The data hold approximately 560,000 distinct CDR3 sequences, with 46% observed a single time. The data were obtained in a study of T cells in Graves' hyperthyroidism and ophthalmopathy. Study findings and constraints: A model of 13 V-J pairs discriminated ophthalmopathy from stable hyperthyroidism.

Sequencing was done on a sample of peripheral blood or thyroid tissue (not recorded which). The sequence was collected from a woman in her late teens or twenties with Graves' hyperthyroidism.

As DNA, the CDR3 is TGCAGTGCTACTCCGACAGGGATAGGCACTGAAGCTTTCTTT. Residues: CSATPTGIGTEAFF. The chain has TRBV20-1 and TRBJ1-1, with 7 bases fitting TRBD1. CDR3 length: 14 amino acids. Germline V CDR1 and CDR2: DFQATT, SNEGSKA (reference sequence). The V and J ends lost 4 bases and 4 bases, in that order; junction bases with no gene match: 9.